These 25 T cell receptor beta chains were sequenced from one sample in a study of T cells expressing NK-cell markers. TCRdb processed the 5' RACE reads again and assigns one entry to each CDR3 protein, with no DNA. There are over 250,000 distinct CDR3 sequences in the sample, with around 4.3% held by the top ten. The sample consisted of blood T cells: a sorted CD56 or NKG2C T cell subset, CD4+ or CD8+ T cells, or bulk PBMC T cells (not recorded which). Receptors originate from a woman aged 18 to 75 in good health.

The chain links TRBV29-1 to TRBJ2-5. Looked up from germline, CDR1 is SQVTM and CDR2 is ANQGSEA. The CDR3 is 14 amino acids. CDR3 loop: CSVVPHGNQETQYF.

This chain links TRBV7-2 with TRBJ1-6; TCRdb proposes TRBD1, but this gene call is untestable without DNA. Per the germline V gene, CDR1 is SGHTA and CDR2 is FQGNSA. The CDR3 consists of 14 residues. The chain's CDR3 is CASSSDSYNSPLHF.

This sequence joins TRBV9 and TRBJ2-7. There are 14 residues in the CDR3. Germline values: CDR1 SGDLS, CDR2 YYNGEE. The CDR3 loop reads CASSVNPSLDEQYF.

This chain joins TRBV6-1 and TRBJ2-1. CDR1 MNHNS and CDR2 SASEGT come from the germline V gene. This CDR3 comprises 13 residues. This CDR3 reads CASTKKGYNEQFF.

The chain joins TRBV2 to TRBJ2-7; TCRdb lists TRBD1, though no DNA is available to test this call. The CDR3 contains 14 residues. CDR1 SNHLY and CDR2 FYNNEI come from the germline V gene. The CDR3 reads CASSLGTDPYEQYF.

The rearrangement uses TRBV6-5 and TRBJ1-5. Looked up from germline, CDR1 is MNHEY and CDR2 is SVGAGI. The CDR3 spans 15 residues. CDR3 amino acids: CASSYSAVRQRPQHF.

The chain has TRBV28 and TRBJ2-3; the TRBD1 assignment by TCRdb is unverifiable without DNA. Germline CDR1 is MDHEN and CDR2 is SYDVKM. CDR3 size: 15 residues. CDR3 region: CASSHGDREADTQYF.

The V call is TRBV2, the J call TRBJ2-2; TCRdb names TRBD2, which stays unverified in the absence of DNA. Germline V gene lookup returns CDR1 SNHLY and CDR2 FYNNEI. There are 11 residues in the CDR3. CDR3: CASRRVGELFF.

This chain joins TRBV18 and TRBJ2-5; there is no DNA to check the TCRdb D call of TRBD2. The CDR3 has 16 residues. Per the germline V gene, CDR1 is KGHSH and CDR2 is LQKENI. The CDR3: CASSPRGTALPETQYF.

J is TRBJ2-2 and V is TRBV11-2; TCRdb's D call, TRBD1, is unchecked because there is no DNA. The CDR3 is 16 amino acids. Germline CDR1 and CDR2: SGHAT and FQNNGV. CDR3 protein: CASSLSRGPNTGELFF.

The V and J genes are TRBV5-1 and TRBJ2-2. The germline CDR1 and CDR2 sequences are SGHRS and YFSETQ. This CDR3 spans 16 amino acids. The CDR3 region is CASSKVKEANTGELFF.

V gene TRBV20-1 combines with J gene TRBJ2-2. This CDR3 is 14 amino acids long. Germline-derived CDR1 and CDR2 are DFQATT and SNEGSKA (reference sequence). This chain's CDR3 is CSASWQPNTGELFF.

The genes are TRBV12-3 or TRBV12-4 and TRBJ2-1; TCRdb proposes TRBD1, but this gene call is untestable without DNA. The CDR3 has 13 amino acids. CDR3 sequence: CASRPDTYNEQFF.

This chain connects TRBV13 to TRBJ2-2; absent DNA, TCRdb's TRBD1 call cannot be checked. CDR1 and CDR2 from the germline V gene are PRHDT and FYEKMQ (reference sequence). CDR3 size: 17 residues. This CDR3 is CASSTRHGEGRTGELFF.

The chain joins TRBV4-1 to TRBJ1-6. CDR3 length equals 15 residues. Germline V gene sequence: CDR1 MGHRA, CDR2 YSYEKL. The CDR3 protein is CASSQAPRRNSPLHF.

This chain links TRBV5-1 with TRBJ1-4; the TCRdb D gene call, TRBD1, has no DNA to confirm it. This CDR3 comprises 14 residues. Germline CDR1 and CDR2: SGHRS and YFSETQ. CDR3 sequence: CASRPGVENEKLFF.

The V and J genes are TRBV6-2 or TRBV6-3 and TRBJ2-3; TCRdb calls TRBD2, which cannot be checked without DNA. The CDR3 length is 17 residues. Germline V gene data show CDR1 as MNHEY and CDR2 as SVGEGT. The CDR3 protein is CASSYSPRVAGRNTQYF.

The V call is TRBV30, the J call TRBJ1-1; TCRdb reports TRBD1, a call that lacks DNA to check it against. Looked up from germline, CDR1 is GTSNPN and CDR2 is SVGIG (reference sequence). The CDR3 has 15 residues. CDR3: CAWSKPGTVNTEAFF.

This chain joins TRBV27 and TRBJ1-1; TCRdb's assignment of TRBD1 cannot be checked, as there is no DNA. This CDR3 is built from 14 residues. Germline-derived CDR1 and CDR2 are MNHEY and SMNVEV (reference sequence). The CDR3: CASSSNRGVTEAFF.

V and J are TRBV20-1 and TRBJ2-1; TCRdb's D gene call, TRBD2, goes unchecked for lack of DNA. This CDR3 is built from 19 residues. Per the germline V gene, CDR1 is DFQATT and CDR2 is SNEGSKA (reference sequence). CDR3 protein: CSALSSGRASSKAYNEQFF.

V and J are TRBV12-3 or TRBV12-4 and TRBJ1-4; the D gene TCRdb calls, TRBD1, cannot be checked with no DNA. The CDR3 spans 12 residues. The CDR3 loop reads CASSERGEKLFF.

The chain combines TRBV10-3 with TRBJ1-1; TCRdb proposes TRBD1, but this gene call is untestable without DNA. The CDR3 sequence is 16 residues long. Germline V gene lookup returns CDR1 ENHRY and CDR2 SYGVKD. This CDR3 is CAIGYGGTGTNTEAFF.

The chain carries TRBV19 and TRBJ1-1. CDR3 size: 14 residues. In germline, CDR1 is LNHDA, CDR2 SQIVND (reference sequence). CDR3 loop: CASKILGVDTEAFF.

V usage is TRBV20-1 and J usage is TRBJ1-3. Germline CDR1 DFQATT, CDR2 SNEGSKA (reference sequence). The CDR3 extends over 16 amino acids. The CDR3: CSARDVRVSTGNTIYF.

This rearrangement joins TRBV19 to TRBJ2-1. The V gene's germline CDR1 is LNHDA and CDR2 SQIVND (reference sequence). The length of the CDR3 is 16 residues. The CDR3: CASSIDSGRSYNEQFF.